This T cell receptor beta chain is drawn from a study of cytomegalovirus exposure and HLA in healthy donors. The primer mix had 60 Vbeta and 13 Jbeta primers. Sequenced by immunoSEQ multiplex PCR; TCRdb stores in-frame clones only, minus some. The sample contains under 200,000 clones, roughly 80% of which appear only once. V lost 8 bases to trimming and J lost 1 base, with 14 bases between them. CDR1 SGHAT and CDR2 FQDESV come from the germline V gene (reference sequence). The CDR3 spans 15 residues. The J gene is TRBJ2-2, the V gene TRBV11-1, with D hard to call. The specimen was PBMCs. The source of this sequence is a girl aged 5 to 17 in good health and CMV-seropositive. CDR3 nucleotides: TGTGCCAGCCGCCGTGGCGGTGGGAACACCGGGGAGCTGTTTTTT. Translating gives CASRRGGGNTGELFF.